Listed below are T cell receptor beta chains from one sample, sequenced in a study of shared clonotypes between healthy human individuals. Some clones are missing from TCRdb's copy, which holds only in-frame ones; the method was immunoSEQ multiplex PCR. The repertoire holds 760,000 or so clones, with 95% to 97% as singletons. The material sequenced was naive CD8+ T cells sorted from blood. These receptors were obtained from a man in his thirties or forties in good health. Each CDR3 is given with its conserved first and last residue. The D gene is left open where the match is weak. The listing skips clone size in some rows; elsewhere it reads once, few, many or a size class.

j_gene	v_gene	d_gene	abundance	CDR3nt	CDR3aa
TRBJ2-7	TRBV20-1	-	-	TGCAGTGCTAGAGCCAACTACGAGCAGTACTTC	CSARANYEQYF
TRBJ2-1	TRBV27	TRBD2	-	TGTGCCAGCGGTGGACTAGTTAGTGAGCAGTTCTTC	CASGGLVSEQFF
TRBJ2-2	TRBV4-3	TRBD2	-	TGCGCCAGCAGCCAAGAGAGTAGCGGGACGAACACCGGGGAGCTGTTTTTT	CASSQESSGTNTGELFF
TRBJ2-3	TRBV13	TRBD2	once	TGTGCCAGCAGCTCAGCTCGACTAGCGGAGGTCACAGATACGCAGTATTTT	CASSSARLAEVTDTQYF
TRBJ1-1	TRBV30	TRBD1	-	TGTGCCTGGGGACCCGGGACAGCAAACACTGAAGCTTTCTTT	CAWGPGTANTEAFF
TRBJ2-7	TRBV4-3	TRBD2	-	TGCGCCAGCAGCCAGGGGGGGGGCTCCTACGAGCAGTACTTC	CASSQGGGSYEQYF
TRBJ2-1	TRBV28	TRBD2	once	TGTGCCAGCAGTTTGTATCGTGGACTAGCGGGAGGTCGAAATGAGCAGTTCTTC	CASSLYRGLAGGRNEQFF
TRBJ2-7	TRBV6-5	-	once	TGTGCCAGCAGTTACTCGTATGGGTTCAACGAGCAGTACTTC	CASSYSYGFNEQYF
TRBJ2-7	TRBV27	-	-	TGTGCCAGCAGTTTATTCAGCTCCTACGAGCAGTACTTC	CASSLFSSYEQYF
TRBJ2-7	TRBV4-1	-	-	TGCGCCAGCAGCCAAGATCTCCGGGGGTGGACCGAGCAGTACTTC	CASSQDLRGWTEQYF
TRBJ2-1	TRBV11-2	-	-	TGTGCCAGCAGCCCCAGATACAATGAGCAGTTCTTC	CASSPRYNEQFF
TRBJ2-5	TRBV7-9	-	-	TGTGCCAGCACCCAAACACAGGGACAGACCCAGTACTTC	CASTQTQGQTQYF
TRBJ1-5	TRBV7-9	TRBD1	-	TGTGCCAGCAGCTTAGGACAGGGGTTGCAGCCCCAGCATTTT	CASSLGQGLQPQHF
TRBJ2-2	TRBV7-9	-	-	TGTGCCAGCAGCGAAGTGGGGGTGACAGCGAACACCGGGGAGCTGTTTTTT	CASSEVGVTANTGELFF
TRBJ1-1	TRBV25-1	-	-	TGTGCCAGCAGTGTCGGATTGAACACTGAAGCTTTCTTT	CASSVGLNTEAFF
TRBJ2-2	TRBV28	-	-	TGTGCCAGCAGTTTATGGCAGGAAGGACCGAACACCGGGGAGCTGTTTTTT	CASSLWQEGPNTGELFF
TRBJ1-1	TRBV7-9	-	-	TGTGCCAGCAGCTTAGAGAGAGGGGATGCTTTCTTT	CASSLERGDAFF
TRBJ2-1	TRBV6-5	-	-	TGTGCCAGCAGTGGAGCACACCGAGGCCCTGAGCAGTTCTTC	CASSGAHRGPEQFF
TRBJ2-7	TRBV27	-	-	TGTGCCAGCAGCTCTTACGAAGAGCAGTACTTC	CASSSYEEQYF
TRBJ2-1	TRBV7-9	TRBD2	-	TGTGCCAGCAGCCCGCGTACTAGCGGGAGGGCCCTATCCTACAATGAGCAGTTCTTC	CASSPRTSGRALSYNEQFF
TRBJ2-7	TRBV29-1	-	-	TGCAGCGTTGAACAGGGCGGGGACGAGCAGTACTTC	CSVEQGGDEQYF
TRBJ2-1	TRBV5-5	TRBD2	-	TGTGCCAGCAGCCAAGGACTAGCGGAGGGGAATGAGCAGTTCTTC	CASSQGLAEGNEQFF
TRBJ2-3	TRBV19	-	-	TGTGCCAGTAGTCCCCTGGAGCTTTCAGGGACAGATACGCAGTATTTT	CASSPLELSGTDTQYF
TRBJ2-1	TRBV28	-	-	TGTGCCAGCAGTCACGTCTTTGAGCAGTTCTTC	CASSHVFEQFF
TRBJ2-7	TRBV5-1	-	-	TGCGCCAGCAGCTTGGATGAGGGTCTGAGCTCCTACGAGCAGTACTTC	CASSLDEGLSSYEQYF
TRBJ2-7	TRBV18	TRBD2	-	TGTGCCAGCTCACCCGGGACTAACTACTACGAGCAGTACTTC	CASSPGTNYYEQYF
TRBJ2-3	TRBV10-2	-	-	TGCGCCAGCAGTGAGTTCGGCAGCGACACAGATACGCAGTATTTT	CASSEFGSDTDTQYF
TRBJ1-1	TRBV7-9	-	-	TGTGCCGGCAGCTTACGATCGGGGGCCTGGGGGGCTTTCTTT	CAGSLRSGAWGAFF
TRBJ2-7	TRBV7-9	-	-	TGTGCCAGCAGCGAACGGACAGAGGCGCACGAGCAGTACTTC	CASSERTEAHEQYF
TRBJ2-7	TRBV7-6	TRBD1	-	TGTGCCAGCAGCCCCACCATCCGGACAGGGGACTACGAGCAGTACTTC	CASSPTIRTGDYEQYF
TRBJ2-7	TRBV5-1	-	-	TGCGCCAGCAGCTTGCGGGAAAGCTCGGGACTTTCCGAGCAGTACTTC	CASSLRESSGLSEQYF
TRBJ2-1	TRBV29-1	-	-	TGCAGCGTTGGCGGTCAGCCAGATTTAGGATCCTACAATGAGCAGTTCTTC	CSVGGQPDLGSYNEQFF
TRBJ2-7	TRBV5-8	-	-	TGTGCCAGCAGTGTAGGCGAGCAGTACTTC	CASSVGEQYF